A selection of T cell receptor beta chains follows, all from one sample in a study of beta chain features in type 1 diabetes. Using immunoSEQ multiplex PCR, the repertoire was profiled, and TCRdb retains in-frame clones only, with some absent. The sample holds hundreds of thousands of clones, roughly an eighth seen once. Sample: naive CD4+ T cells from blood. These receptors originate from a man younger than 35 with type 1 diabetes. CDR3s include the opening cysteine and the closing phenylalanine or tryptophan. The order of the fields is CDR3 length, V gene, J gene, clone size, CDR3 protein. Clone size is given for some rows only: seen once, a few or many times, or a class if the clone is expanded.

length: 14; V: TRBV29-1; J: TRBJ2-3; size: few; CDR3: CSVESSSSTDTQYF
length: 17; V: TRBV7-6; J: TRBJ2-5; size: -; CDR3: CASSSPPPQGVRGTQYF
length: 15; V: TRBV18; J: TRBJ2-7; size: -; CDR3: CASSPPARGSYEQYF
length: 13; V: TRBV7-8; J: TRBJ1-2; size: few; CDR3: CASSSGQHYGYTF
length: 12; V: TRBV7-2; J: TRBJ2-1; size: -; CDR3: CASSLRGNEQFF
length: 14; V: TRBV13; J: TRBJ2-7; size: -; CDR3: CASSPSSGSYEQYF
length: 11; V: TRBV5-6; J: TRBJ2-2; size: -; CDR3: CASSRIGELFF
length: 14; V: TRBV7-2; J: TRBJ2-7; size: -; CDR3: CASSLVQGPYEQYF
length: 13; V: TRBV29-1; J: TRBJ1-1; size: few; CDR3: CSAVIRRNTEAFF
length: 13; V: TRBV28; J: TRBJ1-5; size: few; CDR3: CASSNQGVQPQHF
length: 13; V: TRBV5-1; J: TRBJ1-5; size: -; CDR3: CASSLDGNQPQHF
length: 13; V: TRBV5-1; J: TRBJ2-7; size: -; CDR3: CASSLVGLSEQYF
length: 16; V: TRBV2; J: TRBJ2-3; size: -; CDR3: CASSARSGGTTDTQYF
length: 15; V: TRBV29-1; J: TRBJ2-3; size: -; CDR3: CSVAQTSGRSDTQYF
length: 13; V: TRBV29-1; J: TRBJ2-1; size: few; CDR3: CSVEANSYNEQFF
length: 14; V: TRBV5-4; J: TRBJ2-4; size: -; CDR3: CASSSGGDKNIQYF
length: 11; V: TRBV20-1; J: TRBJ2-7; size: -; CDR3: CSAASSYEQYF
length: 16; V: TRBV15; J: TRBJ2-3; size: -; CDR3: CATSRDPGRGTDTQYF
length: 15; V: TRBV5-8; J: TRBJ2-2; size: -; CDR3: CASSKGQTNTGELFF
length: 13; V: TRBV11-3; J: TRBJ2-7; size: -; CDR3: CASSPTGGYEQYF
length: 19; V: TRBV5-4; J: TRBJ1-1; size: few; CDR3: CASSLVRTTTKKGDTEAFF
length: 14; V: TRBV5-1; J: TRBJ2-5; size: -; CDR3: CASSLGQGEETQYF
length: 15; V: TRBV2; J: TRBJ1-5; size: -; CDR3: CASSLETGFNQPQHF
length: 15; V: TRBV5-1; J: TRBJ1-4; size: few; CDR3: CASSLNGRAGEKLFF
length: 14; V: TRBV6-5; J: TRBJ2-3; size: -; CDR3: CASRRLAGTDTQYF
length: 13; V: TRBV29-1; J: TRBJ2-7; size: few; CDR3: CSAQTGTSYEQYF
length: 16; V: TRBV4-1; J: TRBJ1-4; size: few; CDR3: CASSQDPFGTNEKLFF
length: 13; V: TRBV18; J: TRBJ2-1; size: few; CDR3: CASSESSYNEQFF
length: 15; V: TRBV2; J: TRBJ1-4; size: -; CDR3: CASNMGQPKGEKLFF
length: 15; V: TRBV5-1; J: TRBJ2-1; size: few; CDR3: CASSPGGLARNEQFF
length: 19; V: TRBV4-1; J: TRBJ2-2; size: -; CDR3: CASSRPLGSGTSGTGELFF
length: 14; V: TRBV9; J: TRBJ1-2; size: few; CDR3: CASSSAEINYGYTF
length: 16; V: TRBV11-2; J: TRBJ1-3; size: -; CDR3: CASSLTSTGSGNTIYF
length: 18; V: TRBV29-1; J: TRBJ2-1; size: few; CDR3: CSVESFPGLAGVYNEQFF
length: 12; V: TRBV5-1; J: TRBJ2-1; size: -; CDR3: CASSHTHNEQFF
length: 15; V: TRBV5-4; J: TRBJ2-4; size: -; CDR3: CASSLGGLGENIQYF
length: 14; V: TRBV2; J: TRBJ2-3; size: -; CDR3: CASNTGGSPDTQYF
length: 14; V: TRBV27; J: TRBJ1-1; size: few; CDR3: CASSWRGWDTEAFF
length: 14; V: TRBV7-2; J: TRBJ1-1; size: -; CDR3: CASSFQGMNTEAFF
length: 14; V: TRBV6-5; J: TRBJ2-5; size: few; CDR3: CASSYHGPIETQYF
length: 16; V: TRBV5-1; J: TRBJ2-1; size: -; CDR3: CASSLGGWGTYNEQFF
length: 14; V: TRBV5-1; J: TRBJ1-1; size: -; CDR3: CASSSGQGSTEAFF
length: 13; V: TRBV25-1; J: TRBJ2-3; size: few; CDR3: CASSEYLGDTQYF
length: 14; V: TRBV9; J: TRBJ1-1; size: -; CDR3: CASSVVAGGSEAFF
length: 12; V: TRBV30; J: TRBJ1-5; size: few; CDR3: CAWSLRHSPQHF
length: 12; V: TRBV19; J: TRBJ1-5; size: -; CDR3: CASTRGNQPQHF
length: 11; V: TRBV27; J: TRBJ2-5; size: -; CDR3: CASSWSGTQYF
length: 15; V: TRBV6-1; J: TRBJ2-7; size: few; CDR3: CASTIRQGVGSEQYF
length: 14; V: TRBV19; J: TRBJ2-2; size: -; CDR3: CASSIRGAFGELFF
length: 15; V: TRBV18; J: TRBJ2-1; size: -; CDR3: CASSPGVSGNNEQFF
length: 14; V: TRBV13; J: TRBJ2-1; size: few; CDR3: CASSSAAGVYEQFF
length: 14; V: TRBV5-1; J: TRBJ1-2; size: few; CDR3: CASSQRTDYYGYTF